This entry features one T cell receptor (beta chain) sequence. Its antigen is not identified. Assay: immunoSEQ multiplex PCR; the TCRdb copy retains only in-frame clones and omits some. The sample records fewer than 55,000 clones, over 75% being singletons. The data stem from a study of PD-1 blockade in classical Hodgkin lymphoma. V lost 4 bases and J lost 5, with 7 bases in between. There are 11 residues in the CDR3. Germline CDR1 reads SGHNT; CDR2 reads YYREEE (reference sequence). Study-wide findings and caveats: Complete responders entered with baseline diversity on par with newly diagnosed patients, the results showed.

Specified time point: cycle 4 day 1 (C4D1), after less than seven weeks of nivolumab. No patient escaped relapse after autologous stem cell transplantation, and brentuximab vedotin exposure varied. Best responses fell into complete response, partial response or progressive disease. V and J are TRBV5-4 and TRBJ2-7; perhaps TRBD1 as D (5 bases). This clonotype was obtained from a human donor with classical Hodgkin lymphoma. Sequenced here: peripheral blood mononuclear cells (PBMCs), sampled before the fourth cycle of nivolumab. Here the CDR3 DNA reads TGTGCCAGCAGCCCAGGGAACGAGCAGTACTTC. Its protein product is CASSPGNEQYF.